This paragraph reports one TCR beta chain. The antigen remains unidentified. Deletions cut 0 bases from V and 2 bases from J, with 11 bases between. This CDR3 has 16 residues. CDR1 and CDR2 (germline): MNHEY, SVGAGI. Produced via immunoSEQ multiplex PCR; TCRdb's table is partial and in-frame only. The table lists some 1 million clones, about 70% of them singletons. Donation came from healthy HIV-negative adults that had no recent acute infections or vaccinations. CD45RA-negative memory and CD45RA+ naive subsets were split from the CD4+ cells. The data are from a study of shared clonotypes between healthy human individuals. Whole-study results and caveats: Roughly 5% was the fraction of naive CD4 clonotypes found shared across a few donors.

Sequencing input: memory CD4+ T cells sorted from blood. Described subset: CD45RA-negative fraction. This TCR was recovered from a man between 18 and 35 years old in good health. The genes are TRBV6-5 and TRBJ2-1; D perhaps matches TRBD2 (5 bases). Written as DNA, the CDR3 is TGTGCCAGCAGTTACTCCAGCGGCGCCGCCTACAATGAGCAGTTCTTC. This encodes CASSYSSGAAYNEQFF.